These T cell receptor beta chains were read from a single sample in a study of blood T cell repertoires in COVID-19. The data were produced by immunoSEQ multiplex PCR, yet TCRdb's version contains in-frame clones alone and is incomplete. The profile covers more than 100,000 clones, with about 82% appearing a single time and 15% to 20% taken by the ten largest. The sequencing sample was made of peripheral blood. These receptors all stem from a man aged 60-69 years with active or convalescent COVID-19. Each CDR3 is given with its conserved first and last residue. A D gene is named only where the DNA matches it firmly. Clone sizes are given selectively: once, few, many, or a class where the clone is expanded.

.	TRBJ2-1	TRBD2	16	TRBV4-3	CASSQDPTAGGYEQFF	TGCGCCAGCAGCCAAGACCCCACAGCGGGAGGGTATGAGCAGTTCTTC
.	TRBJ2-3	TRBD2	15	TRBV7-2	CASSFTGGATDTQYF	TGTGCCAGCAGCTTCACGGGAGGGGCCACAGATACGCAGTATTTT
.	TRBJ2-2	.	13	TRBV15	CATSAVKAGELFF	TGTGCCACCAGCGCGGTAAAGGCCGGGGAGCTGTTTTTT
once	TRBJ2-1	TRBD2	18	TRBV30	CAWSHLRRASGRSHEQFF	TGTGCCTGGAGTCATCTTAGGCGGGCTAGCGGGAGGTCCCATGAGCAGTTCTTC
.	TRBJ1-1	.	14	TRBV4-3	CASSHATETPEAFF	TGCGCCAGCAGCCACGCGACGGAGACGCCCGAAGCTTTCTTT
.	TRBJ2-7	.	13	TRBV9	CAGSADSHYEQYF	TGTGCCGGCAGCGCGGACAGCCACTACGAGCAGTACTTC
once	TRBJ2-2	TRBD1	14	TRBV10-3	CAIREDRGAGELFF	TGTGCCATCAGGGAGGACAGGGGGGCCGGGGAGCTGTTTTTT
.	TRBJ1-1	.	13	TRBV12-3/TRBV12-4	CASSLAGYTEAFF	TGTGCCAGCAGTCTGGCAGGCTACACTGAAGCTTTCTTT
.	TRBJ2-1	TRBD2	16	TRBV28	CASSRTSGSIWDEQFF	TGTGCCAGCAGTCGGACTAGCGGGAGCATTTGGGATGAGCAGTTCTTC
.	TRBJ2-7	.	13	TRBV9	CASSPSSSYEQYF	TGTGCCAGCAGCCCGTCGAGCTCCTACGAGCAGTACTTC
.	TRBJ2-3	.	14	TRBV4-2	CASSQGTSTDTQYF	TGTGCCAGCAGCCAAGGGACTAGCACAGATACGCAGTATTTT
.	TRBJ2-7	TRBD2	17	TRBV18	CASSPNKGSSGRDEQYF	TGTGCCAGCTCACCCAATAAGGGTTCTAGCGGGAGGGACGAGCAGTACTTC
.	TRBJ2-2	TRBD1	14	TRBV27	CASSRDRNTGELFF	TGTGCCAGCTCTAGGGACAGAAACACCGGGGAGCTGTTTTTT
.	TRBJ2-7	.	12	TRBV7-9	CASSLEEYEQYF	TGTGCCAGCAGCTTAGAGGAGTACGAGCAGTACTTC
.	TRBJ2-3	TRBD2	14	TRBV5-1	CASSLSSGTDTQYF	TGCGCCAGCAGCTTGTCTAGCGGGACAGATACGCAGTATTTT
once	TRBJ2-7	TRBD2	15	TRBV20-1	CSASSSGRPIYEQYF	TGCAGTGCTAGTTCTAGCGGGAGACCAATCTACGAGCAGTACTTC
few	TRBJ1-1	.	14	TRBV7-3	CASSLIGGDAEAFF	TGTGCCAGCAGCTTAATTGGGGGGGACGCTGAAGCTTTCTTT
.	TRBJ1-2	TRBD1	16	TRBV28	CASTSGGTPANYGYTF	TGTGCCAGCACTTCAGGGGGGACCCCCGCAAACTATGGCTACACCTTC
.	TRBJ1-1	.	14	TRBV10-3	CAIWSGKGNTEAFF	TGTGCCATCTGGTCGGGAAAGGGAAACACTGAAGCTTTCTTT
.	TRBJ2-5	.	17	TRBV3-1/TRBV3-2	CASSLQAPQGLRETQYF	TGTGCCAGCAGCCTTCAGGCCCCCCAGGGGCTAAGGGAGACCCAGTACTTC
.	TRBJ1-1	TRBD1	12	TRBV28	CASLRGQWEAFF	TGTGCCAGCTTGAGGGGACAGTGGGAAGCTTTCTTT
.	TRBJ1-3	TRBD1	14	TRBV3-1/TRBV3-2	CASSTGVAGNTIYF	TGTGCCAGCAGCACAGGGGTCGCTGGAAACACCATATATTTT
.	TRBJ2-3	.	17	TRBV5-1	CASSLDQISGGTDTQYF	TGCGCCAGCAGCTTGGACCAAATTAGCGGAGGCACAGATACGCAGTATTTT
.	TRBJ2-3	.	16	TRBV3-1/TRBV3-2	CASSQEYSSGTDTQYF	TGTGCCAGCAGCCAAGAATACTCTAGCGGCACAGATACGCAGTATTTT
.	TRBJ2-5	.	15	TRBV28	CASSFPGEAKGTQYF	TGTGCCAGCAGTTTCCCCGGGGAAGCTAAGGGGACCCAGTACTTC
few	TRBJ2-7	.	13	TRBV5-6	CASSLGRVGEQYF	TGTGCCAGCAGCTTGGGCAGGGTGGGTGAGCAGTACTTC